These 30 T cell receptor beta chains were sequenced from one sample in a study of tumor and adjacent non-tumor tissue in lung cancer. TCRbeta libraries were built with three rounds of nested PCR, modified from ARM-PCR. MiXCR, run by TCRdb on the multiplex PCR reads, gives a single entry per CDR3 protein. Of 95,000 to 150,000 distinct CDR3 sequences detected, approximately 71% appear once; the ten largest clones hold 9.5% to 15%. RNA was extracted from bulk tissue without any cell sorting. The source material was lung tumor tissue. These receptors all stem from a man in his thirties or forties with non-small cell lung cancer.

CDR3 nucleotide sequence: TGTGCCAGCAGCTGGGACAGGAGCCCGCCCAATTCACCCCTCCACTTT. Translating gives CASSWDRSPPNSPLHF. The chain combines TRBV5-5 with TRBJ1-6; 8 bases line up with TRBD1. Germline V CDR1 and CDR2: SGHKS, YYEKEE (reference sequence). CDR3 size: 16 residues. V shed 3 bases and J 7 bases; nucleotides not matched to a gene: 9.

Within the sample, this clonotype is medium-sized. The J gene is TRBJ2-2, the V gene TRBV20-1; possibly TRBD1 for D (7 bases). With 6 bases removed from V and 2 bases from J, the gap between germline ends came to 16 bases. The germline CDR1 and CDR2 sequences are DFQATT and SNEGSKA (reference sequence). The CDR3 is 15 amino acids. Here the CDR3 DNA reads TGCAGTGCCCCTAGACAGGGAGGAAACACCGGGGAGCTGTTTTTT. It translates to CSAPRQGGNTGELFF.

This clonotype was detected once. This sequence may be a read error, since a much larger clone differs from it by one base. V gene TRBV12-3 or TRBV12-4 combines with J gene TRBJ1-2; 7 bases line up with TRBD1. This CDR3 is 12 amino acids long. V was pared by 8 bases and J by 2 bases, with 2 bases of the junction left unmatched. CDR3 sequence reads: CASAQGNYGYTF. The CDR3 nucleotides are TGTGCCAGCGCACAGGGGAACTATGGCTACACCTTC.

Remarks on this clonotype: One end of the junction fails to match germline, which may point to a read error. The chain joins TRBV11-2 to TRBJ2-7; TRBD2 matches 7 bases. CDR3 length: 16 residues. Per germline, CDR1 SGHAT and CDR2 FQNNGV. The CDR3 is CASSLGESGGTYKQYF. The CDR3 DNA reads TGTGCCAGCAGCTTAGGAGAATCGGGGGGAACCTACAAGCAGTACTTC. Supplemented by reference TRBV11-2 and TRBJ2-7, the full variable domain reads EAGVAQSPRYKIIEKRQSVAFWCNPISGHATLYWYQQILGQGPKLLIQFQNNGVVDDSQLPKDRFSAERLKGVDSTLKIQPAKLEDSAVYLCASSLGESGGTYKQYFGPGTRLTVT.

A note on this clonotype: A junction boundary mismatches the germline segment, possibly from a read error. The rearrangement joins TRBV20-1 to TRBJ2-1, with a possible D match to TRBD2 (6 bases). This CDR3 region has 18 residues. From germline, CDR1 is DFQATT and CDR2 SNEGSKA (reference sequence). For the CDR3, the DNA is TGCAGTGCTAGAGAGGGAGACCGGGGGATGAGTTCCTACAATGAGCAGCTCTTC. Translated: CSAREGDRGMSSYNEQLF.

This chain uses TRBV11-2 with TRBJ2-5; D not resolved. The ends were cut back, 1 base at V and 1 base at J, with 16 bases in the middle. The germline V gene encodes CDR1 SGHAT and CDR2 FQNNGV. This CDR3 is 17 amino acids long. CDR3 coding DNA: TGTGCCAGCAGCTTAGGAGAGGCTATGCCGATCCAAGAGACCCAGTACTTC. Its translation: CASSLGEAMPIQETQYF. Full variable domain (rest looked up from reference TRBV11-2 and TRBJ2-5): EAGVAQSPRYKIIEKRQSVAFWCNPISGHATLYWYQQILGQGPKLLIQFQNNGVVDDSQLPKDRFSAERLKGVDSTLKIQPAKLEDSAVYLCASSLGEAMPIQETQYFGPGTRLLVL.

The table lists this clonotype with a few counts. A read error may explain this, as a much larger clone is one base away. The rearrangement links TRBV6-5 to TRBJ1-4; D is perhaps TRBD1 (6 bases). The CDR3 is 14 residues long. Germline CDR1 reads MNHEY; CDR2 reads SVGAGI. The CDR3 loop reads CASRLRQANEQLFF. The CDR3 coding sequence is TGTGCCAGCAGACTTCGACAGGCCAATGAACAACTGTTTTTT.

This clonotype turned up a few times. The gene calls are TRBV10-3 and TRBJ1-6; D ambiguous. The CDR3 has 16 amino acids. The V end lost 2 bases, the J end lost 6 bases, and 14 bases lay between the germline ends. Germline CDR1 is ENHRY and CDR2 is SYGVKD. The CDR3 here is CAISETMGWSNSPLHF. The CDR3 DNA is TGTGCCATCAGTGAGACGATGGGTTGGAGTAATTCACCCCTCCACTTT.

This clonotype was counted once. The CDR3 does not end in the conserved phenylalanine or tryptophan, so this is likely a read error. The rearrangement uses TRBV6-6 and TRBJ1-1; 7 nucleotides match TRBD1. This CDR3 has 16 amino acids. Germline lookup yields CDR1 MNHNY and CDR2 SVGAGI (reference sequence). CDR3: CASSYGRTGGNSEAFL. For the CDR3, the DNA is TGTGCCAGCAGTTACGGGCGGACAGGTGGAAACAGTGAAGCTTTCTTG.

About this clonotype itself: This may be a read error, as it is one base from a much larger clone. The chain links TRBV29-1 to TRBJ1-2; possibly TRBD1 for D (5 bases). Trimming cost V 0 bases and J 2 bases, with 10 bases left between them. Germline V CDR1 and CDR2: SQVTM, ANQGSEA. The CDR3 has 14 residues. CDR3 sequence: CSVEDRDSNYGYTF. CDR3 coding DNA: TGCAGCGTTGAAGATCGTGACAGCAACTATGGCTACACCTTC.

In regard to this clonotype: Given a much more abundant clone one base away, this may be a read error. V usage is TRBV12-3 or TRBV12-4 and J usage is TRBJ2-3; D is possibly TRBD2 (6 bases). The CDR3 has 12 amino acids. CDR3 in DNA: TGTTCCAGCGGGCGGGATTCGTATACGCAGTATTTT. Translated, it gives CSSGRDSYTQYF.

Turning to this clonotype: The germline gene is not matched at one end of the junction; a read error may be the cause. The rearrangement joins TRBV6-5 to TRBJ2-2; possible D gene TRBD2, 5 bases. Germline CDR1 MNHEY, CDR2 SVGAGI. This CDR3 is 12 amino acids long. CDR3 loop: CANSYSLGELLF. The CDR3 DNA is TGTGCCAACAGTTACTCGCTCGGGGAGCTGCTATTT.

In this sample, this clonotype is medium-sized. This CDR3 reads CASSSLDRRRAFF. The DNA for the CDR3 is TGTGCCAGCAGCTCGCTCGACAGGCGGAGGGCTTTCTTT. The rearrangement uses TRBV13 and TRBJ1-1; a weak D match, TRBD1 (6 bases). The germline V gene encodes CDR1 PRHDT and CDR2 FYEKMQ (reference sequence). The V end was cut by 4 bases, the J end by 11 bases, with 17 bases between. The length of the CDR3 is 13 residues.

This clonotype was recorded many times. V and J are TRBV29-1 and TRBJ2-1; D gene unclear. Trimming pared 4 bases from V and 0 bases from J, leaving 7 bases between. This CDR3 is built from 13 residues. Per the germline V gene, CDR1 is SQVTM and CDR2 is ANQGSEA. DNA of the CDR3: TGCAGCGTTGGGTCCCACTCCTACAATGAGCAGTTCTTC. It yields the protein CSVGSHSYNEQFF.

The CDR3 is CVSILRTGGGEKLFF. The CDR3, as DNA: TGTGTCAGTATCTTGAGGACAGGGGGTGGTGAAAAACTGTTTTTT. This chain uses TRBV5-6 with TRBJ1-4, with 10 nucleotides matching TRBD1. Per germline, CDR1 SGHDT and CDR2 YYEEEE. CDR3 size: 15 residues.

This clonotype was seen more than once but under ten times. At one end the junction does not follow the germline gene, possibly because of a read error. The gene calls are TRBV12-3 or TRBV12-4 and TRBJ1-1; no clear D gene. The CDR3 length is 13 residues. CDR3 amino acids: CASSPGPNTEVFF. CDR3 nucleotide sequence: TGTGCCAGCAGCCCGGGCCCGAACACTGAAGTTTTCTTT.

This clonotype has a handful of counts. The CDR3, as DNA: TGCAGTGCCCGGGCGACGGGAGGCCATAGTGAGCAGTTCTTC. This translates into CSARATGGHSEQFF. This chain uses TRBV20-1 with TRBJ2-1, with 7 bases identical to TRBD2. This CDR3 is built from 14 residues. The V gene end was trimmed by 6 bases and the J gene end by 9 bases; junction bases not matched to a gene: 14. From germline, CDR1 is DFQATT and CDR2 SNEGSKA (reference sequence).

Comment on this clonotype: A much more abundant neighbour one base away suggests this may be a read error. This chain joins TRBV6-5 and TRBJ2-7; 10 nucleotides align to TRBD2. Losses at the gene ends were 8 bases for V and 7 bases for J; bases not matched to a gene: 17. This CDR3 is 16 amino acids long. Per germline, CDR1 MNHEY and CDR2 SVGAGI. CDR3 nucleotide sequence: TGTGCCAGCGGTCCCGCGAAGCGGGAGGGTCGAGGGGAGCAGTACTTC. Encoded protein: CASGPAKREGRGEQYF.

CDR3: CSARDLGTGDGYEQYF. DNA for the CDR3: TGCAGTGCTAGAGATCTCGGGACGGGGGACGGCTACGAGCAGTACTTC. The chain recombines TRBV20-1 with TRBJ2-7; possibly TRBD2 for D (6 bases). The CDR3 is 16 residues long. Germline CDR1 is DFQATT and CDR2 is SNEGSKA (reference sequence). Trimming removed 0 bases from V and 3 bases from J, with 18 bases in between.

A remark on this clonotype: A much larger clone differs by one base, so this may be a read error. The chain combines TRBV20-1 with TRBJ2-1, with 8 bases aligning to TRBD1. Germline V gene data show CDR1 as DFQATT and CDR2 as SNEGSKA (reference sequence). The CDR3 is 15 residues long. V was clipped by 6 bases and J by 6 bases; unmatched bases: 13. CDR3 amino acids: CSASSTGDAVNEQFF. The CDR3 DNA reads as TGCAGTGCCAGTTCGACAGGGGACGCAGTCAATGAGCAGTTCTTC.

The V gene is TRBV9, the J gene TRBJ1-3, with D unresolved. CDR1 and CDR2 from the germline V gene are SGDLS and YYNGEE. This CDR3 is 14 amino acids long. The V end lost 4 bases, the J end lost 0 bases, and 8 bases lay between the germline ends. This chain's CDR3 is CASSSIYSGNTIYF. The CDR3 DNA reads TGTGCCAGCAGCTCTATTTACTCTGGAAACACCATATATTTT. Drawing the rest from reference TRBV9 and TRBJ1-3, the complete variable domain is DSGVTQTPKHLITATGQRVTLRCSPRSGDLSVYWYQQSLDQGLQFLIQYYNGEERAKGNILERFSAQQFPDLHSELNLSSLELGDSALYFCASSSIYSGNTIYFGEGSWLTVV.

This clonotype came up many times. The CDR3 bases are TGCAGTGCTACCCCAACAGGGACTGCTACTGAAGCTTTCTTT. Its protein product is CSATPTGTATEAFF. The rearrangement joins TRBV20-1 to TRBJ1-1, with D maybe TRBD1 (6 bases). V was trimmed by 4 bases and J by 5 bases, leaving 17 bases between them. CDR1 is DFQATT and CDR2 is SNEGSKA in the germline V gene (reference sequence). CDR3 length: 14 amino acids.

V is TRBV6-5 and J is TRBJ1-2; maybe TRBD1 (5 bases). V lost 8 bases to trimming and J lost 12 bases, with 25 bases between them. The CDR3 extends over 14 amino acids. Germline values: CDR1 MNHEY, CDR2 SVGAGI. The CDR3, as DNA: TGTGCCAGCCGGCTTGCAGGGCGGGCAGGTGACAACACCTTC. This codes for CASRLAGRAGDNTF.

Turning to this clonotype: A much larger clone differs by one base, so this may be a read error. The chain employs TRBV20-1 and TRBJ2-1, with D unclear. The CDR3 loop spans 10 amino acids. Looked up from germline, CDR1 is DFQATT and CDR2 is SNEGSKA (reference sequence). The germline V and J ends were trimmed by 4 bases and 6 bases, with 4 bases remaining between them. The CDR3 bases are TGCAGTGCTATCTTCAATGAGCAGTTCTTC. Residues: CSAIFNEQFF.

Concerning this clonotype: The CDR3 carries no conserved terminal phenylalanine or tryptophan, so it likely arises from a read error. V and J are TRBV20-1 and TRBJ2-1; 8 nucleotides match TRBD2. Germline V gives CDR1 DFQATT, CDR2 SNEGSKA (reference sequence). After removal of 5 bases from V and 3 bases from J, the junction contained 6 bases not matched to a gene. The CDR3 is made up of 14 amino acids. The CDR3 protein is CSAGAAGGYNEQFS. The CDR3 region has the DNA TGCAGTGCTGGGGCGGCGGGGGGCTACAATGAGCAGTTCTCC.

As for this clonotype: Possible read error: a much larger clone is one base away. This sequence joins TRBV6-6 and TRBJ1-2; D remains ambiguous. The CDR3 has 13 amino acids. From germline, CDR1 is MNHNY and CDR2 SVGAGI (reference sequence). V was pared by 6 bases and J by 4 bases, with 12 bases between. CDR3 region: CASSHGSGYGYTF. The CDR3 DNA follows: TGTGCCAGCAGCCATGGGAGCGGCTATGGCTACACCTTC.

On this clonotype itself: Mismatch with germline at one junction end may stem from a read error. This chain joins TRBV6-1 and TRBJ1-1; the match to TRBD1 covers 7 bases. CDR1 MNHNS and CDR2 SASEGT come from the germline V gene. The CDR3 has 18 amino acids. The CDR3, as DNA: TGTACCAGCAAAGCCCCACCGTGGCAGGGGGTCACGAACACTGAAGCTTTCTTT. It is translated as CTSKAPPWQGVTNTEAFF.

This clonotype appeared a single time. One end of the junction is discordant with germline, which a read error may explain. The chain carries TRBV11-3 and TRBJ1-1, with unresolved D. CDR1 and CDR2 (germline): SGHNT, YENEEA. The CDR3 has 17 residues. For the CDR3, the DNA is TGTGCCATCAGCTTAGATTGGTCTGAAAGGATGAACATTGAAGCTTTCTTT. Protein product: CAISLDWSERMNIEAFF.

This chain joins TRBV19 and TRBJ2-1; no firm D call. In germline, CDR1 is LNHDA, CDR2 SQIVND (reference sequence). V dropped 3 bases and J dropped 0 bases, with 9 bases sitting between them. The length of the CDR3 is 15 residues. CDR3 sequence: CASSISSNSYNEQFF. CDR3 nucleotide sequence: TGTGCCAGTAGTATTTCCAGCAACTCCTACAATGAGCAGTTCTTC. Together with reference TRBV19 and TRBJ2-1, the CDR3 gives the full variable domain: DGGITQSPKYLFRKEGQNVTLSCEQNLNHDAMYWYRQDPGQGLRLIYYSQIVNDFQKGDIAEGYSVSREKKESFPLTVTSAQKNPTAFYLCASSISSNSYNEQFFGPGTRLTVL.

This clonotype was seen a few times. The rearrangement links TRBV6-2 or TRBV6-3 to TRBJ1-1; the D is unclear. The CDR3 consists of 13 residues. V gave up 2 bases and J gave up 5 bases, with 9 bases separating them. The germline CDR1 and CDR2 sequences are MNHEY and SVGEGT. CDR3 protein: CASSYVTSTEAFF. The CDR3 DNA reads TGTGCCAGCAGTTACGTGACGTCGACTGAAGCTTTCTTT.